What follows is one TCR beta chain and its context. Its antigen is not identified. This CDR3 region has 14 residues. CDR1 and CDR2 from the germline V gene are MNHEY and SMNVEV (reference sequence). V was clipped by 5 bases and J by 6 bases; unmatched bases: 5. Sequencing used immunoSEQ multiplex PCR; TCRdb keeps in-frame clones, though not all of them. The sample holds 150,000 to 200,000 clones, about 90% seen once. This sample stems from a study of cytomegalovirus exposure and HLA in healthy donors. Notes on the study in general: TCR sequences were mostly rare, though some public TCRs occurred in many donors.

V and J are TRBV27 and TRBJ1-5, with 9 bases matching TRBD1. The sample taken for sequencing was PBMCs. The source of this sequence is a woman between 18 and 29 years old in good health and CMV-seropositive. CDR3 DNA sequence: TGTGCCAGCAGTCCCCCGGGACAGGGTCAGCCCCAGCATTTT. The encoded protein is CASSPPGQGQPQHF.